This T cell receptor beta chain was captured in a study of CD8 T cells in Susac syndrome. The CDR3 runs 13 residues. The ends lost 7 bases at V and 8 bases at J; junction bases unmatched: 8. In germline, CDR1 is MNHEY, CDR2 SMNVEV (reference sequence). Sequencing of TCR beta was carried out in blood CD8+ and CD4+ T cells. Controls were age- and sex-matched healthy donors. With random hexamers, reverse transcription was performed on about 0.5 to 1 ug of RNA. TCRdb independently ran MiXCR on the immunoSEQ multiplex PCR reads; one entry per CDR3 protein. The sample shows roughly 80,000 distinct CDR3 sequences, 94% of them seen only once.

The chain carries TRBV27 and TRBJ1-2; TRBD1 matches 9 bases. The specimen sequenced was CD8+ T cells from PBMCs. This TCR was sampled from a human donor in good health. CDR3 sequence: CASKGQGRDGYTF. CDR3 in DNA: TGTGCCAGCAAAGGACAGGGGCGGGACGGCTACACCTTC.